This T cell receptor (beta chain) was retrieved from a study of Graves' ophthalmopathy and Graves' hyperthyroidism. Certain patients were not enrolled. These were patients with other autoimmune diseases, uncontrolled infections, pregnancy or lactation. In this sample, this clonotype turned up a few times. Its antigen is unidentified. Study-wide results and caveats: The model's ophthalmopathy progression predictions had around 64% sensitivity and over 72% specificity.

Amplification from RNA transcripts yielded the TCR beta CDR3 regions. First-round RT-PCR used HTBI primers; second-round multiplex PCR followed. MiXCR was run by TCRdb on the multiplex PCR reads, yielding one entry per CDR3 protein. The table includes 560,000 or so distinct CDR3 sequences, under 45% detected once. Material: peripheral blood or thyroid tissue (not recorded which). The sequence was collected from an adult man with Graves' hyperthyroidism.

The CDR3 sequence is CASTSSGGLVGYTF. CDR3 bases: TGTGCCAGCACCTCATCCGGGGGGCTTGTTGGCTACACCTTC. The rearrangement uses TRBV7-9 and TRBJ1-2; weak D call: TRBD1 (6 bases). The CDR3 runs 14 residues. CDR1 and CDR2 from the germline V gene are SEHNR and FQNEAQ (reference sequence). Trimming removed 7 bases at V and 7 bases at J, with 19 bases between.